This T cell receptor beta chain was recorded in a study of shared clonotypes between healthy human individuals (dated by TCRdb to about 2020). Background on the whole study: The cohort included three men and a couple of women between 18 and 49 years of age. For each donor, CD4 naive and CD4 memory were each given three plates, CD8 naive was given two plates, and CD8 memory was given one plate. Blood TCR repertoires of 5 or 6 healthy adults were deeply sequenced to estimate repertoire size and the extent of clonotype sharing between individuals. To increase sequencing depth and limit assay-specific biases, different laboratories used diverse techniques to prepare libraries and sequence TCR repertoires. Between about 0.85 and 10 billion PBMCs per donor were obtained by leukapheresis.

The donors were healthy, HIV-negative adults who had no recently reported acute infections or vaccinations. All donors were Caucasian adults living in Nashville, Tennessee, USA. CD4+ T cells were enriched by magnetic negative selection, after which naive cells were positively selected on CD45RA and the negative fraction was taken as the memory subset. After blood collection by leukapheresis, PBMCs were isolated using Ficoll-Histopaque density gradient centrifugation and then cryopreserved in the vapor phase of liquid nitrogen. Analytical flow cytometry was used to check the purity and quantity of each magnetically sorted T cell population. Genomic DNA was isolated from each sorted fraction and quantified by UV absorbance on a Nanodrop 2000c. Using the deep immunoSEQ assay, TCR CDR3 regions were amplified from genomic DNA by multiplex PCR. For each cell subset, the extracted genomic DNA was distributed evenly across all wells of several immunoSEQ 96-well plates, and each plate served as one replicate. Each replicate PCR for sorted subsets received about 200 ng genomic DNA, equal to roughly 30,000 T cell genomes. The purified libraries were quantified using a Qubit 3.0 fluorometer, sized with a Bioanalyzer 2100, and then quantified again using the KAPA Library Quantification kit. Each immunoSEQ 96-well plate was sequenced on its own single-read 150-cycle Illumina NextSeq 550 flow cell. Per the original workflow: The immunoSEQ output contained only junctional sequences without quality scores, so filtering could not match that applied to full-length reads. Sequences were annotated with PyIR, a Python wrapper for IgBLAST v1.9, and V/J genes and CDR3 were assigned using IMGT germline references. Reads were removed for weak V/J assignments (E-value above 1e-6), missing CDR3, stop codons, out-of-frame junctions, or ambiguous translated residues. V3J clonotypes were defined as sequences sharing the same inferred V gene, J gene, and CDR3 amino acid sequence. To compute the percentage overlap between repertoires, the number of shared unique clonotypes was divided by the size of the smaller repertoire. Richness of each repertoire was evaluated using RTK rarefaction, the Chao1 estimator, and Recon v2.1 estimates of unobserved clonotypes. For all TCRbeta clonotypes obtained by the gDNA method from a handful of donors, generation probabilities were computed with OLGA. TCRdb holds this immuneACCESS table with in-frame rearrangements only. Some clones are missing; in checked studies, unresolved V genes explain under half, and the rest has no known cause. V, J and clone size were drawn from that table, and D and trimming were deduced from the DNA. Across this sample there are over 1.4 million clones, with 95% to 97% seen only once. 1% to 1.5% of the sample rests with the top ten.

Cut back by 4 bases and 1 base, the V and J ends lie 18 bases apart. Via the germline V gene, CDR1 is SGDLS and CDR2 YYNGEE. The CDR3 starts with the cysteine, ends with the phenylalanine, and has 17 residues. Of the read, only the CDR3 DNA is kept; its 51 bases are in frame from base 1. Results the study describes overall, beyond this receptor: Sharing across a handful of donors was observed for approximately 4.6% of naive CD4, 3% to 4% of naive CD8, around 2.5% of memory CD4, and about 0.4% of memory CD8 clonotypes. Compared with non-shared clonotypes, the clonotypes found in all four sorted-subset donors had higher generation probabilities. Incomplete sequencing was indicated by rarefaction of sorted-subset datasets, despite the large sequencing depth. Naive subsets generally had larger estimated clonotype richness than memory subsets did. Based on pairwise subsampling, the degree of clonotype sharing among donors was expected to be affected by sequencing depth. Sampling was restricted to blood, and TCR repertoires in tissues likely differ from the TCR repertoires found in blood. Because the study included a small number of donors, the genetic and exposure-history diversity represented was limited.

This clone was observed a single time. Its antigen specificity is not known. The sample holds no much larger clone one base away, and base qualities are not on file. The origin of this receptor is a man aged 30-40 years in good health. The rearrangement joined TRBV9 to TRBJ1-3; the best D guess is TRBD1, with 5 bases matching. The specimen sequenced was naive CD4+ T cells sorted from blood. The cell subset or site label here, explained by the study, means: CD45RA+ positively selected. This receptor carries the CDR3 CASSSRGLTTSGNTIYF. The nucleotide sequence reads as follows: TGTGCCAGCAGCTCAAGGGGCCTTACGACGTCTGGAAACACCATATATTTT.